This T cell receptor (beta chain) stems from a study of T cell changes during pregnancy in multiple sclerosis. Profiling relied on immunoSEQ multiplex PCR, and the TCRdb table lists in-frame clones only, not all of them. The data hold about 72,000 clones, with 91% observed a single time. This receptor was taken from a female donor in good health, enrolled as a control in a pregnancy study. The starting material was peripheral blood, obtained in the third trimester of pregnancy.

The DNA of the CDR3 is TGTGCCAGTAGTTTCAACAGGGGGGCCTACGAGCAGTACTTC. Its protein product is CASSFNRGAYEQYF. This chain uses TRBV19 with TRBJ2-7; TRBD1 agrees at 8 bases. Trimming cost V 5 bases and J 2 bases; bases outside gene matches: 5. The CDR3 covers 14 residues. From germline, CDR1 is LNHDA and CDR2 SQIVND (reference sequence). The complete variable domain, with remaining parts taken from reference TRBV19 and TRBJ2-7, reads DGGITQSPKYLFRKEGQNVTLSCEQNLNHDAMYWYRQDPGQGLRLIYYSQIVNDFQKGDIAEGYSVSREKKESFPLTVTSAQKNPTAFYLCASSFNRGAYEQYFGPGTRLTVT.